The rows below give T cell receptor beta chains drawn from one sample of a study of cytomegalovirus exposure and HLA in healthy donors. Sequencing was performed with immunoSEQ multiplex PCR; in TCRdb, only in-frame clones are kept and a portion is missing. The table has approximately 210,000 clones, 82% seen once. Sequencing used PBMCs. All receptors derive from a man in his forties in good health and CMV-seropositive. Both conserved end residues are part of each CDR3. Each record gives: V gene, D gene, clone size, CDR3 length, J gene, CDR3 DNA, CDR3 protein. The D gene is left open where the match is weak. Clone size, where shown, is once, few, many, or a class for clones that have expanded.

V gene: TRBV6-5; D gene: TRBD1; clone size: few; CDR3 length: 16; J gene: TRBJ1-1; CDR3 DNA: TGTGCCAGCAGTTACTCGGTACAGGGGGCGCGCACTGAAGCTTTCTTT; CDR3 protein: CASSYSVQGARTEAFF
V gene: TRBV5-1; D gene: .; clone size: .; CDR3 length: 14; J gene: TRBJ1-1; CDR3 DNA: TGCGCCAGCAGCATTGACAGGAGGAACACTGAAGCTTTCTTT; CDR3 protein: CASSIDRRNTEAFF
V gene: TRBV7-9; D gene: .; clone size: once; CDR3 length: 14; J gene: TRBJ2-2; CDR3 DNA: TGTGCCAGCAGCCTAAGTACGGGTACCGGGGAGCTGTTTTTT; CDR3 protein: CASSLSTGTGELFF
V gene: TRBV19; D gene: TRBD2; clone size: few; CDR3 length: 15; J gene: TRBJ2-2; CDR3 DNA: TGTGCCAGTAGTGCCGGGACTAGGAACACCGGGGAGCTGTTTTTT; CDR3 protein: CASSAGTRNTGELFF
V gene: TRBV13; D gene: .; clone size: .; CDR3 length: 15; J gene: TRBJ2-2; CDR3 DNA: TGTGCCAGCAGCCACGAAAGGGGGATGACCGGGGAGCTGTTTTTT; CDR3 protein: CASSHERGMTGELFF
V gene: TRBV11-2; D gene: .; clone size: .; CDR3 length: 13; J gene: TRBJ2-1; CDR3 DNA: TGTGCCAGCATCAAGTGGGGACTCAATGAGCAGTTCTTC; CDR3 protein: CASIKWGLNEQFF
V gene: TRBV10-2; D gene: TRBD1; clone size: .; CDR3 length: 14; J gene: TRBJ1-3; CDR3 DNA: TGCGCCAGCAAAGACAGGGGGCTTGGAGACACCATATATTTT; CDR3 protein: CASKDRGLGDTIYF
V gene: TRBV7-6; D gene: TRBD2; clone size: .; CDR3 length: 15; J gene: TRBJ2-1; CDR3 DNA: TGTGCCAGCAGCTTCGGGACTAGCGACCCCAATGAGCAGTTCTTC; CDR3 protein: CASSFGTSDPNEQFF
V gene: TRBV6-5; D gene: .; clone size: .; CDR3 length: 12; J gene: TRBJ2-5; CDR3 DNA: TGTGCCAGCAGGGACAGTCAAGAGACCCAGTACTTC; CDR3 protein: CASRDSQETQYF
V gene: TRBV19; D gene: TRBD2; clone size: .; CDR3 length: 15; J gene: TRBJ2-1; CDR3 DNA: TGTGCCAGTAGTATACCGGGGCTAGCGGAATATGAGCAGTTCTTC; CDR3 protein: CASSIPGLAEYEQFF
V gene: TRBV30; D gene: .; clone size: .; CDR3 length: 14; J gene: TRBJ1-5; CDR3 DNA: TGTGCCTGGAGTGCCTTGTCAGGGAATCAGCCCCAGCATTTT; CDR3 protein: CAWSALSGNQPQHF
V gene: TRBV6-1; D gene: TRBD2; clone size: .; CDR3 length: 17; J gene: TRBJ2-1; CDR3 DNA: TGTGCCAGCAGTGCCACCGGGACTACCTTAAACTACAATGAGCAGTTCTTC; CDR3 protein: CASSATGTTLNYNEQFF
V gene: TRBV9; D gene: TRBD1; clone size: once; CDR3 length: 14; J gene: TRBJ1-1; CDR3 DNA: TGTGCCAGCAGCAATCCAGACAGGGCCAGTTCCCCTTTCTTT; CDR3 protein: CASSNPDRASSPFF
V gene: TRBV5-4; D gene: TRBD1; clone size: .; CDR3 length: 14; J gene: TRBJ1-6; CDR3 DNA: TGTGCCAGCAGCTTGAGGACAGGGGATTCACCCCTCCACTTT; CDR3 protein: CASSLRTGDSPLHF
V gene: TRBV12-5; D gene: TRBD2; clone size: .; CDR3 length: 16; J gene: TRBJ2-1; CDR3 DNA: TGTGCTAGTGGTTTGGTAATTGGGAGGGATTACAATGAGCAGTTCTTC; CDR3 protein: CASGLVIGRDYNEQFF
V gene: TRBV2; D gene: .; clone size: few; CDR3 length: 17; J gene: TRBJ1-5; CDR3 DNA: TGTGCCAGCAGTGGGGGGGGCAGGTCCAATAGCAATCAGCCCCAGCATTTT; CDR3 protein: CASSGGGRSNSNQPQHF
V gene: TRBV4-1; D gene: TRBD2; clone size: .; CDR3 length: 17; J gene: TRBJ2-3; CDR3 DNA: TGCGCCAGCAGCCAGCGACTAGCGGGAGGGAGCGCAGATACGCAGTATTTT; CDR3 protein: CASSQRLAGGSADTQYF
V gene: TRBV29-1; D gene: TRBD1; clone size: .; CDR3 length: 14; J gene: TRBJ2-2; CDR3 DNA: TGCAGCGTCCTGGGACAGGGGAACACCGGGGAGCTGTTTTTT; CDR3 protein: CSVLGQGNTGELFF
V gene: TRBV11-1; D gene: .; clone size: .; CDR3 length: 17; J gene: TRBJ2-3; CDR3 DNA: TGTGCCAGCAGCTTATCTTTGGGTCGGACTAGCACAGATACGCAGTATTTT; CDR3 protein: CASSLSLGRTSTDTQYF
V gene: TRBV6-6; D gene: .; clone size: few; CDR3 length: 13; J gene: TRBJ2-2; CDR3 DNA: TGTGCCAGACAGGTTGTAGGCACCGGGGAGCTGTTTTTT; CDR3 protein: CARQVVGTGELFF
V gene: TRBV7-9; D gene: .; clone size: .; CDR3 length: 14; J gene: TRBJ1-3; CDR3 DNA: TGTGCCAGCAGCTTAAGCACCTCTGGAAACACCATATATTTT; CDR3 protein: CASSLSTSGNTIYF
V gene: TRBV4-1; D gene: .; clone size: .; CDR3 length: 13; J gene: TRBJ1-2; CDR3 DNA: TGCGCCAGCAGCCTGATTTATACTAGCGGCTACACCTTC; CDR3 protein: CASSLIYTSGYTF
V gene: TRBV5-1; D gene: .; clone size: .; CDR3 length: 12; J gene: TRBJ1-3; CDR3 DNA: TGCGCCAGCAGCCTAGAGGGAAACACCATATATTTT; CDR3 protein: CASSLEGNTIYF
V gene: TRBV6-1; D gene: TRBD1; clone size: .; CDR3 length: 15; J gene: TRBJ1-3; CDR3 DNA: TGTGCCAGCAGTACTGGGACAGGGTACGGAAACACCATATATTTT; CDR3 protein: CASSTGTGYGNTIYF
V gene: TRBV28; D gene: .; clone size: .; CDR3 length: 14; J gene: TRBJ1-2; CDR3 DNA: TGTGCCAGCAGTTTGGTGGGACAACCGATGGGCTACACCTTC; CDR3 protein: CASSLVGQPMGYTF
V gene: TRBV5-1; D gene: TRBD2; clone size: .; CDR3 length: 17; J gene: TRBJ2-3; CDR3 DNA: TGCGCCAGCAGCTTGGGGTCTAGCGGGAGTTGGGGAGATACGCAGTATTTT; CDR3 protein: CASSLGSSGSWGDTQYF
V gene: TRBV5-8; D gene: TRBD2; clone size: .; CDR3 length: 15; J gene: TRBJ2-1; CDR3 DNA: TGTGCCAGCAGCCTAGCGGGAGGGCCAAACAATGAGCAGTTCTTC; CDR3 protein: CASSLAGGPNNEQFF
V gene: TRBV5-5; D gene: TRBD1; clone size: .; CDR3 length: 16; J gene: TRBJ2-3; CDR3 DNA: TGTGCCAGCAGCTTGGTACCGGGACAGAGCCCAGATACGCAGTATTTT; CDR3 protein: CASSLVPGQSPDTQYF
V gene: TRBV9; D gene: .; clone size: .; CDR3 length: 15; J gene: TRBJ1-4; CDR3 DNA: TGTGCCAGCAGCACCCGAGGAGGGTCGAATGAAAAACTGTTTTTT; CDR3 protein: CASSTRGGSNEKLFF
V gene: TRBV20-1; D gene: TRBD2; clone size: .; CDR3 length: 11; J gene: TRBJ2-7; CDR3 DNA: TGCAGTGCCGACCGGGGGGGCGAGCAGTACTTC; CDR3 protein: CSADRGGEQYF
V gene: TRBV2; D gene: .; clone size: .; CDR3 length: 15; J gene: TRBJ2-7; CDR3 DNA: TGTGCCAGCAGTTCACAGGTCGTTGGGGCCTACGAGCAGTACTTC; CDR3 protein: CASSSQVVGAYEQYF
V gene: TRBV29-1; D gene: .; clone size: once; CDR3 length: 12; J gene: TRBJ2-7; CDR3 DNA: TGCAGCGTTGGGCCCGGGACCTACGAGCAGTACTTC; CDR3 protein: CSVGPGTYEQYF
V gene: TRBV27; D gene: TRBD1; clone size: .; CDR3 length: 13; J gene: TRBJ2-5; CDR3 DNA: TGTGCCAGCAGTGGGACAGACCAAGAGACCCAGTACTTC; CDR3 protein: CASSGTDQETQYF
V gene: TRBV5-6; D gene: .; clone size: .; CDR3 length: 15; J gene: TRBJ2-1; CDR3 DNA: TGTGCCAGCAACCCGTCACGGTCTCGATACAATGAGCAGTTCTTC; CDR3 protein: CASNPSRSRYNEQFF
V gene: TRBV11-3; D gene: TRBD1; clone size: few; CDR3 length: 15; J gene: TRBJ2-2; CDR3 DNA: TGTGCCAGCAGCCGACAGGGGCGAAACACCGGGGAGCTGTTTTTT; CDR3 protein: CASSRQGRNTGELFF
V gene: TRBV6-5; D gene: TRBD2; clone size: few; CDR3 length: 15; J gene: TRBJ2-3; CDR3 DNA: TGTGCCAGCAGTTCCGGACTAGCGGGATACGATACGCAGTATTTT; CDR3 protein: CASSSGLAGYDTQYF
V gene: TRBV19; D gene: .; clone size: .; CDR3 length: 14; J gene: TRBJ1-5; CDR3 DNA: TGTGCCAGTAGTTTGGAACAGGGCAATCAGCCCCAGCATTTT; CDR3 protein: CASSLEQGNQPQHF
V gene: TRBV30; D gene: .; clone size: .; CDR3 length: 15; J gene: TRBJ1-5; CDR3 DNA: TGTGCCTGGAGTGCACTCAGGGGTAGCAATCAGCCCCAGCATTTT; CDR3 protein: CAWSALRGSNQPQHF
V gene: TRBV9; D gene: TRBD2; clone size: .; CDR3 length: 16; J gene: TRBJ2-3; CDR3 DNA: TGTGCCAGCAGCGCTCAGAGCGGGAGGGCCTCGGATACGCAGTATTTT; CDR3 protein: CASSAQSGRASDTQYF
V gene: TRBV25-1; D gene: .; clone size: .; CDR3 length: 15; J gene: TRBJ2-6; CDR3 DNA: TGTGCCAGCAGTGAAGTAAACTCTGGGGCCAACGTCCTGACTTTC; CDR3 protein: CASSEVNSGANVLTF
V gene: TRBV11-2; D gene: .; clone size: .; CDR3 length: 17; J gene: TRBJ1-1; CDR3 DNA: TGTGCCAGCAGCTCCGTAGTCCAGGTTCCCATGAACACTGAAGCTTTCTTT; CDR3 protein: CASSSVVQVPMNTEAFF
V gene: TRBV7-7; D gene: TRBD2; clone size: .; CDR3 length: 15; J gene: TRBJ2-2; CDR3 DNA: TGTGCTAGCAGCCATTCTAGCGGGAGGACCGGGGAGCTGTTTTTT; CDR3 protein: CASSHSSGRTGELFF
V gene: TRBV7-9; D gene: .; clone size: .; CDR3 length: 14; J gene: TRBJ1-1; CDR3 DNA: TGTGCCAGCACCTCCAGGGAAAAGAACACTGAAGCTTTCTTT; CDR3 protein: CASTSREKNTEAFF
V gene: TRBV11-2; D gene: .; clone size: .; CDR3 length: 16; J gene: TRBJ1-3; CDR3 DNA: TGTGCCAGCAGCTTGGGCGACACGCGCTCTGGAAACACCATATATTTT; CDR3 protein: CASSLGDTRSGNTIYF
V gene: TRBV2; D gene: .; clone size: .; CDR3 length: 13; J gene: TRBJ2-4; CDR3 DNA: TGTGCCAGCGGACTTCTAGCCAAAAACATTCAGTACTTC; CDR3 protein: CASGLLAKNIQYF
V gene: TRBV30; D gene: .; clone size: .; CDR3 length: 13; J gene: TRBJ1-1; CDR3 DNA: TGTGCCTGGAGTCCTGGACAGTTGACTGAAGCTTTCTTT; CDR3 protein: CAWSPGQLTEAFF
V gene: TRBV29-1; D gene: .; clone size: .; CDR3 length: 14; J gene: TRBJ2-2; CDR3 DNA: TGCAGCGTGTCGGGACTCCTTAACACCGGGGAGCTGTTTTTT; CDR3 protein: CSVSGLLNTGELFF
V gene: TRBV5-1; D gene: .; clone size: .; CDR3 length: 16; J gene: TRBJ2-1; CDR3 DNA: TGCGCCAGCAGCTTGGAGGGACTGCCCTCCTACAATGAGCAGTTCTTC; CDR3 protein: CASSLEGLPSYNEQFF
V gene: TRBV10-1; D gene: .; clone size: .; CDR3 length: 11; J gene: TRBJ2-3; CDR3 DNA: TGCGCCAGCGGCCAGACAGATACGCAGTATTTT; CDR3 protein: CASGQTDTQYF
V gene: TRBV30; D gene: .; clone size: .; CDR3 length: 15; J gene: TRBJ1-3; CDR3 DNA: TGTGCCTGGACGGGGGGCCTGAGCTCTGGAAACACCATATATTTT; CDR3 protein: CAWTGGLSSGNTIYF
V gene: TRBV5-4; D gene: .; clone size: .; CDR3 length: 16; J gene: TRBJ2-7; CDR3 DNA: TGTGCCAGCAGCCCACAGAGAGGGACAAGGATCTACGAGCAGTACTTC; CDR3 protein: CASSPQRGTRIYEQYF